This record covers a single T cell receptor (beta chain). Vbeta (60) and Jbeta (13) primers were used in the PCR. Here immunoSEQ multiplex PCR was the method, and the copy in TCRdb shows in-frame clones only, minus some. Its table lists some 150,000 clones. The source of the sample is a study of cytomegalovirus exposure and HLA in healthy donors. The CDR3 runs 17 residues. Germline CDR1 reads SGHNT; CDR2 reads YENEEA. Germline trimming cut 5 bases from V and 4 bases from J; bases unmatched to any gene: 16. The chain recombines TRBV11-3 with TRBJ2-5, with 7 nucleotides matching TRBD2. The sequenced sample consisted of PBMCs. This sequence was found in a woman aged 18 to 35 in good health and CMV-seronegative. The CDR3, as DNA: TGTGCCAGCAGCCAGAGAACCGGGGCGGGAGCGCGAGAGACCCAGTACTTC. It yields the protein CASSQRTGAGARETQYF.